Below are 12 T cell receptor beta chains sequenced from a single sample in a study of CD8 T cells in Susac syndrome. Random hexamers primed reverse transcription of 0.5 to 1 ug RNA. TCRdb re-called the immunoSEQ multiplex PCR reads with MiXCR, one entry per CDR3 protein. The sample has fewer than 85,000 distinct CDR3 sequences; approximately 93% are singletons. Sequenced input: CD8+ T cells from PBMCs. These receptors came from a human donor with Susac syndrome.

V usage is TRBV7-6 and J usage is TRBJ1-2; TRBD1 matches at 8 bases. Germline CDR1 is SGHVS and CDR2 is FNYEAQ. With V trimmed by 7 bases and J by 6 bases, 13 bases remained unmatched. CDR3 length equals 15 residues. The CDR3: CASKPAGGANNGYTF. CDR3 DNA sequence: TGTGCCAGCAAGCCGGCAGGGGGCGCGAATAATGGCTACACCTTC.

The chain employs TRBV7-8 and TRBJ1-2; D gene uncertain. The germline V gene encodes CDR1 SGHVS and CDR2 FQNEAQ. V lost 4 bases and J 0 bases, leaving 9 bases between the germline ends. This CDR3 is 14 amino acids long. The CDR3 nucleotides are TGTGCCAGCAGCTCCGTCGTAGCTAACTATGGCTACACCTTC. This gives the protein CASSSVVANYGYTF.

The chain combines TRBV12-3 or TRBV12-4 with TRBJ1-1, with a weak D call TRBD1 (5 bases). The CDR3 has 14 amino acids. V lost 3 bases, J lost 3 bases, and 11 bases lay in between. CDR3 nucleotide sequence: TGTGCCAGCAGTTTTCGGGGGAAGGACACTGAAGCTTTCTTT. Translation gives CASSFRGKDTEAFF.

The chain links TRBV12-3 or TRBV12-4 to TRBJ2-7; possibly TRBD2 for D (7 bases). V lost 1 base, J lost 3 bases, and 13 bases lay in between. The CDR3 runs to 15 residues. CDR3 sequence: CASSLGRGARYEQYF. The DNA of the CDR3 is TGTGCCAGCAGTTTAGGCCGGGGGGCCCGCTACGAGCAGTACTTC.

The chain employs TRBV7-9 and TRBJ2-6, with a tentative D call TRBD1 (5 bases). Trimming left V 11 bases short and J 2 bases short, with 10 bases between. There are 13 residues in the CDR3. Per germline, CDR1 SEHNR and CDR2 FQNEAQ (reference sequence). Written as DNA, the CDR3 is TGTGCCGAACAGACAGCTGGGGCCAACGTCCTGACTTTC. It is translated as CAEQTAGANVLTF.

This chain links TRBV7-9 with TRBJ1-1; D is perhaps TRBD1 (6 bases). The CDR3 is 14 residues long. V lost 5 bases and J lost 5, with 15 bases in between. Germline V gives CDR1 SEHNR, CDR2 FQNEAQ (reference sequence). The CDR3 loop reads CASSTTGAETEAFF. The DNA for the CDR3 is TGTGCCAGCAGCACCACGGGGGCCGAGACTGAAGCTTTCTTT. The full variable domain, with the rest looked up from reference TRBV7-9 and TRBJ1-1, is DTGVSQNPRHKITKRGQNVTFRCDPISEHNRLYWYRQTLGQGPEFLTYFQNEAQLEKSRLLSDRFSAERPKGSFSTLEIQRTEQGDSAMYLCASSTTGAETEAFFGQGTRLTVV.

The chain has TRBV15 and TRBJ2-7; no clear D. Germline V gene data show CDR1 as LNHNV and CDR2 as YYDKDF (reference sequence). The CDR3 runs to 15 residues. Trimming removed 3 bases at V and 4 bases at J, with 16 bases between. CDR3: CATSRGSSLVYEQYF. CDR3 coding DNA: TGTGCCACCAGCAGGGGCAGCTCCTTGGTTTACGAGCAGTACTTC.

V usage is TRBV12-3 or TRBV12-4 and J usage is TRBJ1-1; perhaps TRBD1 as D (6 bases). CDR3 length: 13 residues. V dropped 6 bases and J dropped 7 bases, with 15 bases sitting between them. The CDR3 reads CASSPDRRDEAFF. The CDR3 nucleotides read TGTGCCAGCAGCCCCGACAGGAGGGATGAAGCTTTCTTT.

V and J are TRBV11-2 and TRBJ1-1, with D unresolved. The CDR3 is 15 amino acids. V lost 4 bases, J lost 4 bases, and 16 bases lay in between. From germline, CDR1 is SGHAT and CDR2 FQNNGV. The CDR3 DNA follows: TGTGCCAGCAGCTCGGGCCAGACCTTTTTCACTGAAGCTTTCTTT. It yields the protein CASSSGQTFFTEAFF.

Written as DNA, the CDR3 is TGTGCCAGCAGTTTATCGGGAGTGAATCAGCCCCAGCATTTT. It translates to CASSLSGVNQPQHF. The chain joins TRBV27 to TRBJ1-5; no clear D. From germline, CDR1 is MNHEY and CDR2 SMNVEV (reference sequence). CDR3 length: 14 residues. The V and J ends lost 0 bases and 4 bases respectively, with 7 bases between them.

The CDR3 region is CASSYTPLYEQYF. CDR3 DNA sequence: TGTGCCAGCAGTTACACCCCGCTTTACGAGCAGTACTTC. The chain links TRBV6-5 to TRBJ2-7; D is undetermined. Germline V CDR1 and CDR2: MNHEY, SVGAGI. Trimming left V 2 bases short and J 4 bases short, with 9 bases between. The CDR3 loop spans 13 amino acids.

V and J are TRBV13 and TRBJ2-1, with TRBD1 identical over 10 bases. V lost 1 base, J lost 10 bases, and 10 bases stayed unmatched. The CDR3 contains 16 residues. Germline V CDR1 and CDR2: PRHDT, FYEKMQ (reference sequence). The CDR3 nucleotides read TGTGCCAGCAGCTTAGAGAGGGGACAGGGGCCCGCAGAGCAGTTCTTC. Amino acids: CASSLERGQGPAEQFF.